This T cell receptor (beta chain) was identified in a study of long-term antiretroviral therapy in people with HIV. Study findings and constraints: ART adherence, viral resistance and therapy changes went unrecorded. Clones that expanded before ART (that is, prior to treatment) dominated the repertoire at all time points.

With respect to this clone: Its matching antigen is unknown.

Cryopreserved PBMC, at roughly 0.9-11 million per sample, were present before DNA extraction. Runs used v3.0 of the immunoSEQ assay and were done at survey level. TCRdb's table, derived via immunoSEQ multiplex PCR, lists solely in-frame clones and lacks some. The sample has some 35,000 clones, around 80% seen once. The length of the CDR3 is 11 residues. This clonotype was sampled from a man younger than 30 with HIV. The source was unsorted PBMCs, collected 0.6 years after starting antiretroviral therapy. The chain couples TRBV21-1 to TRBJ2-1. TRBV21-1 is described as a pseudogene. The CDR3 nucleotides read TGTGCCAGCAGGCAGCTCGGTGAGCAGTTCTTC. Translating gives CASRQLGEQFF.